The subject of this entry is one T cell receptor (beta chain). The data belong to a study of blood T cell repertoires in COVID-19. The germline V gene encodes CDR1 SEHNR and CDR2 FQNEAQ (reference sequence). With 2 bases clipped from V and 7 bases from J, the junction kept 12 bases outside the gene matches. CDR3 length equals 18 residues. The data were produced by immunoSEQ multiplex PCR, yet TCRdb's version contains in-frame clones alone and is incomplete. The data contain 20,000 to 30,000 clones, 90% to 95% of them seen just once; the ten biggest clones take up more than 4%. Sequenced: peripheral blood. The source is a woman aged 45-59 years with active COVID-19. The chain carries TRBV7-9 and TRBJ1-4, with 11 positions matching TRBD1. Here the CDR3 DNA reads TGTGCCAGCAGCTTATCTTTCGGACAGGGGGCTGAAGGTGAAAAACTGTTTTTT. Amino acid sequence: CASSLSFGQGAEGEKLFF.